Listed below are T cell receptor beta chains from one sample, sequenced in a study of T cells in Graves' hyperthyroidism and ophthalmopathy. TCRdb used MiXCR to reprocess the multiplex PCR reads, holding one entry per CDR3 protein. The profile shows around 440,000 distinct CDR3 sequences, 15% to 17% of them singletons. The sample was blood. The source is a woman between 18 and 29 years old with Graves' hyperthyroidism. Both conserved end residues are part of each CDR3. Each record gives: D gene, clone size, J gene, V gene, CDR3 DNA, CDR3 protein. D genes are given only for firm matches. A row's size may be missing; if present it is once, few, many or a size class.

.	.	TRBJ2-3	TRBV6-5	TGTGCCAGCAGTTACCTCCCCGGCACAGATACGCAGTATTTT	CASSYLPGTDTQYF
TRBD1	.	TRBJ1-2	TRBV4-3	TGCGCCAGCAGCCATCTAGACAGGGAGGCTGGCTACACCTTC	CASSHLDREAGYTF
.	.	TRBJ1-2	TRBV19	TGTGCCAGTACTGACACCTATGGCTACACCTTC	CASTDTYGYTF
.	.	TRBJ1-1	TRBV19	TGTGCCAGTAGTATAGTAAGTTCAGGGGCTAGCACTGAAGCTTTCTTT	CASSIVSSGASTEAFF
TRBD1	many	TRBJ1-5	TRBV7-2	TGTGCCAGCAGCTTAGTCACAGGGGACCAACTCTTATATAGCAATCAGCCCCAGCATTTT	CASSLVTGDQLLYSNQPQHF
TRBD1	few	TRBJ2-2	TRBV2	TGTGCCAGCAGTGGACAGGGAGTTAGCACCGGGGAGCTGTTTTTT	CASSGQGVSTGELFF
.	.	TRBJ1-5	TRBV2	TGTGCCAGCAGTGTTTACAGAGACCAGCCCCAGCATTTT	CASSVYRDQPQHF
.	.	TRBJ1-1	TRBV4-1	TGCGCCAGCAGCCAGGCCCCACTGAACACTGAAGCTTTCTTT	CASSQAPLNTEAFF
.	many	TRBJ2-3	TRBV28	TGTGCCAGCAGTCCCGACCTTGGGACGCAGTATTTT	CASSPDLGTQYF
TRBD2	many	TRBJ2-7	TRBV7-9	TGTGCCAGCAGCAGCTTGACTAGCGGGAGAGTCTACGAGCAGTACTTC	CASSSLTSGRVYEQYF
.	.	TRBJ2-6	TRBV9	TGTGCCAGCAGTCATGACCACTCTGGGGCCAACGTCCTGACTTTC	CASSHDHSGANVLTF